Listed below are T cell receptor beta chains from one sample, sequenced in a study of PD-1 blockade in classical Hodgkin lymphoma. Sequencing used immunoSEQ multiplex PCR; TCRdb keeps in-frame clones, though not all of them. The table lists roughly 100,000 clones, roughly nine tenths of them singletons, with around 20% in the top ten. The sequenced sample was peripheral blood mononuclear cells (PBMCs), obtained before the fourth cycle of nivolumab. These receptors originate from a human donor with classical Hodgkin lymphoma. The CDR3 runs from the conserved cysteine through the conserved F or W. The D gene is left open where the match is weak. The size field is filled for only some rows; it gives once, few, many or a size class.

cdr3_nt: TGTGCCAGTAGTATGACTAGCGGGAGCTACGAGCAGTACTTC; cdr3_aa: CASSMTSGSYEQYF; d_call: TRBD2; cdr3_length: 14; v_call: TRBV19; clone_size: -; j_call: TRBJ2-7
cdr3_nt: TGCGCCAGCAGCTCATCCGTACTCGGCACCGGGGAGCTGTTTTTT; cdr3_aa: CASSSSVLGTGELFF; d_call: -; cdr3_length: 15; v_call: TRBV5-1; clone_size: -; j_call: TRBJ2-2
cdr3_nt: TGTGCCAGCAGTGAAGCGCTTCTGTTCGGGACGGAGGAGACTTACGAGCAGTACTTC; cdr3_aa: CASSEALLFGTEETYEQYF; d_call: -; cdr3_length: 19; v_call: TRBV2; clone_size: -; j_call: TRBJ2-7
cdr3_nt: TGTGCCACCAGCAGAACGACTAGCGGCTCCTACAATGAGCAGTTCTTC; cdr3_aa: CATSRTTSGSYNEQFF; d_call: TRBD2; cdr3_length: 16; v_call: TRBV15; clone_size: -; j_call: TRBJ2-1
cdr3_nt: TGTGCCAGCAGCCAAGATCCCGGACAGGGGATAACTGAAGCTTTCTTT; cdr3_aa: CASSQDPGQGITEAFF; d_call: TRBD1; cdr3_length: 16; v_call: TRBV14; clone_size: -; j_call: TRBJ1-1
cdr3_nt: TGTGCCAGCACTTACCGGGACAGCGTCTACGAGCAGTACTTC; cdr3_aa: CASTYRDSVYEQYF; d_call: TRBD1; cdr3_length: 14; v_call: TRBV6-6; clone_size: -; j_call: TRBJ2-7
cdr3_nt: TGTGCCACCTCGGAGGAAATGAGCAATCAGCCCCAGCATTTT; cdr3_aa: CATSEEMSNQPQHF; d_call: -; cdr3_length: 14; v_call: TRBV15; clone_size: -; j_call: TRBJ1-5
cdr3_nt: TGTGCCAGCAGCGCCGGGACAGGGTTTTCGGATGAAAAACTGTTTTTT; cdr3_aa: CASSAGTGFSDEKLFF; d_call: TRBD1; cdr3_length: 16; v_call: TRBV6-4; clone_size: -; j_call: TRBJ1-4
cdr3_nt: TGCGCCAGCAGTGAGGGTAGGCGGGACACCGGGGAGCTGTTTTTT; cdr3_aa: CASSEGRRDTGELFF; d_call: -; cdr3_length: 15; v_call: TRBV10-1; clone_size: -; j_call: TRBJ2-2
cdr3_nt: TGTGCCAGCAGCCATAGGACCTCTGGAAACACCATATATTTT; cdr3_aa: CASSHRTSGNTIYF; d_call: -; cdr3_length: 14; v_call: TRBV7-9; clone_size: -; j_call: TRBJ1-3
cdr3_nt: TGTGCCTGGAGTGTGTACCAGAGCTCCTACAATGAGCAGTTCTTC; cdr3_aa: CAWSVYQSSYNEQFF; d_call: -; cdr3_length: 15; v_call: TRBV30; clone_size: -; j_call: TRBJ2-1
cdr3_nt: TGTGCCAGTAGTATAGGGCTAGCGGGACTTTCCTACGAGCAGTACTTC; cdr3_aa: CASSIGLAGLSYEQYF; d_call: TRBD2; cdr3_length: 16; v_call: TRBV19; clone_size: -; j_call: TRBJ2-7
cdr3_nt: TGTGCCAGCAGCTTAGGGGGGGGCTATGGCTACACCTTC; cdr3_aa: CASSLGGGYGYTF; d_call: -; cdr3_length: 13; v_call: TRBV7-2; clone_size: -; j_call: TRBJ1-2
cdr3_nt: TGCGCCAGCAGATCCCCCGGGACCGGAAAAAACATTCAGTACTTC; cdr3_aa: CASRSPGTGKNIQYF; d_call: -; cdr3_length: 15; v_call: TRBV4-1; clone_size: few; j_call: TRBJ2-4
cdr3_nt: TGTGCCATCAGTGTGGAAGGGACAGGGGATTACCGTTTC; cdr3_aa: CAISVEGTGDYRF; d_call: TRBD1; cdr3_length: 13; v_call: TRBV10-3; clone_size: -; j_call: TRBJ1-2
cdr3_nt: TGTGCCAGCAGCGTATCCGGCGGGAGGGCCTTCCACGAGCAGTACTTC; cdr3_aa: CASSVSGGRAFHEQYF; d_call: TRBD2; cdr3_length: 16; v_call: TRBV9; clone_size: once; j_call: TRBJ2-7
cdr3_nt: TGTGCCATCAGTGAGTCAAGCCAGGGGGGATCCCCGAATCAGCCCCAGCATTTT; cdr3_aa: CAISESSQGGSPNQPQHF; d_call: TRBD1; cdr3_length: 18; v_call: TRBV10-3; clone_size: -; j_call: TRBJ1-5
cdr3_nt: TGTGCCAGCAGTTTTCCAGGGGCGGGCATTCAGTACTTC; cdr3_aa: CASSFPGAGIQYF; d_call: -; cdr3_length: 13; v_call: TRBV27; clone_size: -; j_call: TRBJ2-4
cdr3_nt: TGTGCCTGGGGGCGGCTGAACACTGAAGCTTTCTTT; cdr3_aa: CAWGRLNTEAFF; d_call: -; cdr3_length: 12; v_call: TRBV30; clone_size: -; j_call: TRBJ1-1
cdr3_nt: TGCGCCAGCAGCCAAGAGCGTCGGACCGGGGCTGAAGCTTTCTTT; cdr3_aa: CASSQERRTGAEAFF; d_call: -; cdr3_length: 15; v_call: TRBV4-1; clone_size: -; j_call: TRBJ1-1
cdr3_nt: TGTGCCAGCAGCGCAGGTGACACTGAAGCTTTCTTT; cdr3_aa: CASSAGDTEAFF; d_call: -; cdr3_length: 12; v_call: TRBV11-3; clone_size: -; j_call: TRBJ1-1
cdr3_nt: TGTGCCAGCCGGCATGAGAGTAGCTCCTACGAGCAGTACTTC; cdr3_aa: CASRHESSSYEQYF; d_call: -; cdr3_length: 14; v_call: TRBV2; clone_size: -; j_call: TRBJ2-7
cdr3_nt: TGTGCCAGCTCTGTGGGACAGCCCGGACAGGGGAAAATCGCATACGAGCAGTACTTC; cdr3_aa: CASSVGQPGQGKIAYEQYF; d_call: TRBD1; cdr3_length: 19; v_call: TRBV5-4; clone_size: -; j_call: TRBJ2-7
cdr3_nt: TGCGCCAGCCAAGAGACTAGCTCTTACGAGCAGTACTTC; cdr3_aa: CASQETSSYEQYF; d_call: TRBD2; cdr3_length: 13; v_call: TRBV10-1; clone_size: -; j_call: TRBJ2-7
cdr3_nt: TGTGCCAGCAGGGGACAGGGATTATTTTCGGATACGCAGTATTTT; cdr3_aa: CASRGQGLFSDTQYF; d_call: TRBD1; cdr3_length: 15; v_call: TRBV28; clone_size: -; j_call: TRBJ2-3
cdr3_nt: TGTGCCAGCAGTGGGCACGGGGAGCTGTTTTTT; cdr3_aa: CASSGHGELFF; d_call: -; cdr3_length: 11; v_call: TRBV2; clone_size: -; j_call: TRBJ2-2
cdr3_nt: TGTGCCAGCTCGCAGGACAGGCGATACACAGATACGCAGTATTTT; cdr3_aa: CASSQDRRYTDTQYF; d_call: TRBD1; cdr3_length: 15; v_call: TRBV18; clone_size: -; j_call: TRBJ2-3
cdr3_nt: TGTGCCAGCAGCTCCCAGGTGGGGACTAGCTGGGAGACCCAGTACTTC; cdr3_aa: CASSSQVGTSWETQYF; d_call: TRBD2; cdr3_length: 16; v_call: TRBV7-9; clone_size: -; j_call: TRBJ2-5
cdr3_nt: TGTGCCAGCTCACCTGACAGCCTCTATGGCTACACCTTC; cdr3_aa: CASSPDSLYGYTF; d_call: -; cdr3_length: 13; v_call: TRBV18; clone_size: -; j_call: TRBJ1-2
cdr3_nt: TGTGCCAGAACGGGACAGGGGGCGTGCGGGAACACTGAAGCTTTCTTT; cdr3_aa: CARTGQGACGNTEAFF; d_call: TRBD1; cdr3_length: 16; v_call: TRBV6-4; clone_size: -; j_call: TRBJ1-1
cdr3_nt: TGTGCCAGCAGCGCAAATTCAGGGGGCACAGATACGCAGTATTTT; cdr3_aa: CASSANSGGTDTQYF; d_call: -; cdr3_length: 15; v_call: TRBV2; clone_size: -; j_call: TRBJ2-3
cdr3_nt: TGTGCCAGCAGTTTCCTCAGCGGGAGTGAGACCCAGTACTTC; cdr3_aa: CASSFLSGSETQYF; d_call: TRBD2; cdr3_length: 14; v_call: TRBV27; clone_size: -; j_call: TRBJ2-5
cdr3_nt: TGCAGCGTCGAAGGGACACCGTTTAGCACAGATACGCAGTATTTT; cdr3_aa: CSVEGTPFSTDTQYF; d_call: -; cdr3_length: 15; v_call: TRBV29-1; clone_size: -; j_call: TRBJ2-3
cdr3_nt: TGTGCCAGCAGAGGTATGGCAGTTGGGAACACTGAAGCTTTCTTT; cdr3_aa: CASRGMAVGNTEAFF; d_call: -; cdr3_length: 15; v_call: TRBV2; clone_size: -; j_call: TRBJ1-1
cdr3_nt: TGTGCCAGCAGTGATTCGTCCGGGGCCAGGGTAAAGGGCTACACCTTC; cdr3_aa: CASSDSSGARVKGYTF; d_call: -; cdr3_length: 16; v_call: TRBV6-1; clone_size: -; j_call: TRBJ1-2
cdr3_nt: TGTGCCAGTAGTATGTTACAGCTCAATCAGCCCCAGCATTTT; cdr3_aa: CASSMLQLNQPQHF; d_call: -; cdr3_length: 14; v_call: TRBV19; clone_size: -; j_call: TRBJ1-5
cdr3_nt: TGTGCCAGTAGCCCAACGAGGGACACGGGGTTTGGCTACACCTTC; cdr3_aa: CASSPTRDTGFGYTF; d_call: -; cdr3_length: 15; v_call: TRBV19; clone_size: -; j_call: TRBJ1-2
cdr3_nt: TGTGCCAGCAGTGAACGAATTAGACTAGTTGACGATGAGCAGTTCTTC; cdr3_aa: CASSERIRLVDDEQFF; d_call: -; cdr3_length: 16; v_call: TRBV6-1; clone_size: -; j_call: TRBJ2-1
cdr3_nt: TGTGCCACCAAAACACCACAGGGTTCCTACAATGAGCAGTTCTTC; cdr3_aa: CATKTPQGSYNEQFF; d_call: -; cdr3_length: 15; v_call: TRBV15; clone_size: -; j_call: TRBJ2-1
cdr3_nt: TGTGCCAGCAGCGGAGAGGGGGGGAACACTGAAGCTTTCTTT; cdr3_aa: CASSGEGGNTEAFF; d_call: -; cdr3_length: 14; v_call: TRBV2; clone_size: -; j_call: TRBJ1-1
cdr3_nt: TGTGCCAGCCGGGAATCTGGGGCCAACGTCCTGACTTTC; cdr3_aa: CASRESGANVLTF; d_call: -; cdr3_length: 13; v_call: TRBV28; clone_size: -; j_call: TRBJ2-6
cdr3_nt: TGTGCCAGCAGTTTATCACTAGCGGGAGAGTCCTACAATGAGCAGTTCTTC; cdr3_aa: CASSLSLAGESYNEQFF; d_call: TRBD2; cdr3_length: 17; v_call: TRBV27; clone_size: -; j_call: TRBJ2-1
cdr3_nt: TGTGCCAGCAGGTGGGGGGAAGATACGCAGTATTTT; cdr3_aa: CASRWGEDTQYF; d_call: -; cdr3_length: 12; v_call: TRBV25-1; clone_size: -; j_call: TRBJ2-3
cdr3_nt: TGCGCCAGCAGCCTTGGGACACCCTATGGCTACACCTTC; cdr3_aa: CASSLGTPYGYTF; d_call: -; cdr3_length: 13; v_call: TRBV5-1; clone_size: -; j_call: TRBJ1-2
cdr3_nt: TGCGCCAGCAGCGGACCTAGCGGGACGGGCACAGATACGCAGTATTTT; cdr3_aa: CASSGPSGTGTDTQYF; d_call: TRBD2; cdr3_length: 16; v_call: TRBV5-1; clone_size: -; j_call: TRBJ2-3
cdr3_nt: TGTGCCAGCAGTCCCCCCGGGGCAGGGCTTCGCACAGATACGCAGTATTTT; cdr3_aa: CASSPPGAGLRTDTQYF; d_call: -; cdr3_length: 17; v_call: TRBV27; clone_size: -; j_call: TRBJ2-3
cdr3_nt: TGTGCCAGCAGCTACCCACAGGGAATCTACAATGAGCAGTTCTTC; cdr3_aa: CASSYPQGIYNEQFF; d_call: -; cdr3_length: 15; v_call: TRBV7-9; clone_size: -; j_call: TRBJ2-1
cdr3_nt: TGTGCCAGCAGCTTAGGTGACAGGCTGAACACTGAAGCTTTCTTT; cdr3_aa: CASSLGDRLNTEAFF; d_call: -; cdr3_length: 15; v_call: TRBV7-9; clone_size: -; j_call: TRBJ1-1
cdr3_nt: TGTGCCATCAGTGACTCAGCGGAGGCCCCCTACGAGCAGTACTTC; cdr3_aa: CAISDSAEAPYEQYF; d_call: -; cdr3_length: 15; v_call: TRBV10-3; clone_size: once; j_call: TRBJ2-7
cdr3_nt: TGTGCCAGCAGCTTATGGGATCAAGAGACCCAGTACTTC; cdr3_aa: CASSLWDQETQYF; d_call: -; cdr3_length: 13; v_call: TRBV7-6; clone_size: -; j_call: TRBJ2-5
cdr3_nt: TGTGCCAGCAGCCCCGGGACAGGGGGCGCAGATACGCAGTATTTT; cdr3_aa: CASSPGTGGADTQYF; d_call: TRBD1; cdr3_length: 15; v_call: TRBV7-2; clone_size: -; j_call: TRBJ2-3
cdr3_nt: TGTGCCAGCAGCTCCGGAGGGGCAGGGGGTAACGAGCAGTACTTC; cdr3_aa: CASSSGGAGGNEQYF; d_call: -; cdr3_length: 15; v_call: TRBV11-3; clone_size: -; j_call: TRBJ2-7
cdr3_nt: TGTGCCAGCAGCTCGCAGGGGATGAACACTGAAGCTTTCTTT; cdr3_aa: CASSSQGMNTEAFF; d_call: -; cdr3_length: 14; v_call: TRBV7-6; clone_size: -; j_call: TRBJ1-1
cdr3_nt: TGTGCCAGCAGCTGGGACAGGGGCACCGGGGAGCTGTTTTTT; cdr3_aa: CASSWDRGTGELFF; d_call: TRBD1; cdr3_length: 14; v_call: TRBV6-6; clone_size: few; j_call: TRBJ2-2
cdr3_nt: TGTGCCAGCAGCTCCTGGGGGCCCCAAGAGACCCAGTACTTC; cdr3_aa: CASSSWGPQETQYF; d_call: -; cdr3_length: 14; v_call: TRBV6-7; clone_size: -; j_call: TRBJ2-5
cdr3_nt: TGCGCCAGCAGCTTGGTGGAGGGGGACTTTTATGGCTACACCTTC; cdr3_aa: CASSLVEGDFYGYTF; d_call: -; cdr3_length: 15; v_call: TRBV5-1; clone_size: -; j_call: TRBJ1-2
cdr3_nt: TGTGCCAGCAGCAGGGGACAGGGGTTCTCCTACGAGCAGTACTTC; cdr3_aa: CASSRGQGFSYEQYF; d_call: TRBD1; cdr3_length: 15; v_call: TRBV6-5; clone_size: -; j_call: TRBJ2-7